The T cell receptor beta chain described here comes from a study of blood T cell repertoires in COVID-19. Methods used by the authors: Reference gene primer amplification gave nucleated cell count estimates. Data came from immunoSEQ multiplex PCR; TCRdb stores just in-frame clones and leaves some out. That table is the source of V, J and clone size, and D and trimming were worked out from the DNA. The table has some 290,000 clones, roughly nine tenths seen once. This CDR3 is built from 19 residues. Germline lookup yields CDR1 ENHRY and CDR2 SYGVKD. V trimming: 4 bases; J trimming: 5 bases; junction bases outside the gene matches: 21.

The chain recombines TRBV10-3 with TRBJ2-5; TRBD2 matches at 8 bases. The receptor's source is a woman younger than 45 with COVID-19, enrolled during active disease. The sample consisted of peripheral blood. Here the CDR3 reads CAISGDGGAGRSTRETQYF. In nucleotides, the CDR3 is TGTGCCATCAGTGGCGACGGGGGGGCAGGCCGTTCCACAAGGGAGACCCAGTACTTC.